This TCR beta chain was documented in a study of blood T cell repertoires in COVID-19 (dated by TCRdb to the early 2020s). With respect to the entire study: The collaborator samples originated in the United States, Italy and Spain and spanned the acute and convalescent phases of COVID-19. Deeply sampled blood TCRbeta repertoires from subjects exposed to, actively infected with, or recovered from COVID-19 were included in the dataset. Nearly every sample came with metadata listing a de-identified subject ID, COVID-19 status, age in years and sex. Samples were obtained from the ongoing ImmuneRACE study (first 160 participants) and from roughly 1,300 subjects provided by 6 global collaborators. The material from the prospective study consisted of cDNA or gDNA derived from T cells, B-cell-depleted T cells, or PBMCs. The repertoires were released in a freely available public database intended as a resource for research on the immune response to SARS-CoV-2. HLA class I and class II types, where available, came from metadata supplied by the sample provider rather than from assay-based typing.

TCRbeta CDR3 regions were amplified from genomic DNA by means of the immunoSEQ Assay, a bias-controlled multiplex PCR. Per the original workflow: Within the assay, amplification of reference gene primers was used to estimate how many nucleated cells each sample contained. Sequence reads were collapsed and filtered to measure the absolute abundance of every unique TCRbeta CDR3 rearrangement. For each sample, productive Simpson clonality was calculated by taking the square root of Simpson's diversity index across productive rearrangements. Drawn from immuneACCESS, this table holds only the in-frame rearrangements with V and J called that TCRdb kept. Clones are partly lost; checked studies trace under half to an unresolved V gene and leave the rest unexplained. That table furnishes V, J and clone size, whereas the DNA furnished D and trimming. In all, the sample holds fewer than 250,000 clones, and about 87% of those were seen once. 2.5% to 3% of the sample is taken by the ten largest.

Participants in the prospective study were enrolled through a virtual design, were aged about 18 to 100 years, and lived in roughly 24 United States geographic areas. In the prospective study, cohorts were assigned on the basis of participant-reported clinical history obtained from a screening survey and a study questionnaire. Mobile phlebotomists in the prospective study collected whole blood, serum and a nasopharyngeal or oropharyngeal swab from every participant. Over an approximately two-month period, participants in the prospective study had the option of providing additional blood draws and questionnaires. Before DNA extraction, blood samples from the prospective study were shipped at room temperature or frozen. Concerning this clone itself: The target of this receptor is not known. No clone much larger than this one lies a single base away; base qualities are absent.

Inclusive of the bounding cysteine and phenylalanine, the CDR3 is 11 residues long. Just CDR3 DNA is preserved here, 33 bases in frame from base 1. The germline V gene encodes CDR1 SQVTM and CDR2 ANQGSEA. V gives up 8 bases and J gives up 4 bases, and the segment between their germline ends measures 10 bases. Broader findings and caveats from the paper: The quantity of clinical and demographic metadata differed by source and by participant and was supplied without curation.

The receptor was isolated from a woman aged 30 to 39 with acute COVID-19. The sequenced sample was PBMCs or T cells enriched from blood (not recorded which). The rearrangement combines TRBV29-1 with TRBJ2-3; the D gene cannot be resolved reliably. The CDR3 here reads CSTQPADTQYF. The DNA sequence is TGCAGCACCCAACCGGCAGATACGCAGTATTTT.